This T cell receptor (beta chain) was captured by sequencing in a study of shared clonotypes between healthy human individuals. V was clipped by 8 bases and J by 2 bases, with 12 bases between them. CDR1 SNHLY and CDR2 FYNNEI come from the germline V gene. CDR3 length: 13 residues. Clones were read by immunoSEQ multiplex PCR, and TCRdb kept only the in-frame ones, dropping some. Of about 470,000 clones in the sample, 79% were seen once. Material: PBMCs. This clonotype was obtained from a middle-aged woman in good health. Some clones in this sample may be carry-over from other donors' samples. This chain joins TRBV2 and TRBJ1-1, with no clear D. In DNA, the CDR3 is TGTGCCAGCGGTGCAGTAGCCAACACTGAAGCTTTCTTT. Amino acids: CASGAVANTEAFF.